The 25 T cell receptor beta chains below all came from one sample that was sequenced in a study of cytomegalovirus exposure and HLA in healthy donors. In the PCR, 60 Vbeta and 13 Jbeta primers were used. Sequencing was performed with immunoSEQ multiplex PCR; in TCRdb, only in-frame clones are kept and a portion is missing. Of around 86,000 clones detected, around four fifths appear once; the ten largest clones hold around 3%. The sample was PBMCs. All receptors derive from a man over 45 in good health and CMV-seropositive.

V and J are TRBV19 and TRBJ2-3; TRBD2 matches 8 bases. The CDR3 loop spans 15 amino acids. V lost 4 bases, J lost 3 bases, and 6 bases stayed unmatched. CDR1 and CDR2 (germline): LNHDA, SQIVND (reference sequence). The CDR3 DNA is TGTGCCAGTAGTACGGGACTAGGGTTAACAGATACGCAGTATTTT. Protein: CASSTGLGLTDTQYF.

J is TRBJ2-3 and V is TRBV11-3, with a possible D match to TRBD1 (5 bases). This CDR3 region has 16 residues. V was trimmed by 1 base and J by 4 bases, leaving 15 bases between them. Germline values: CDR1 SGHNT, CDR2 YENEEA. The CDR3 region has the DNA TGTGCCAGCAGCTTAGCGGTAGGGGCGTCCGCAGATACGCAGTATTTT. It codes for CASSLAVGASADTQYF.

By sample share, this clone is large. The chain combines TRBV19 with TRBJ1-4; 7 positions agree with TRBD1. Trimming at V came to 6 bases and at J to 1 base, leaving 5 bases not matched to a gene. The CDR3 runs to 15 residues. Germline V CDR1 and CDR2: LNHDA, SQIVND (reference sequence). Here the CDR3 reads CASRTGERTNEKLFF. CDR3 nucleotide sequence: TGTGCCAGTAGAACAGGGGAAAGAACTAATGAAAAACTGTTTTTT.

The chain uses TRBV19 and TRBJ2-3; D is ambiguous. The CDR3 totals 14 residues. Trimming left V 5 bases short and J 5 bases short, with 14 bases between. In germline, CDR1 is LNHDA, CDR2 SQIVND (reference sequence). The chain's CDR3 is CASSLEDFRDTQYF. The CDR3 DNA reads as TGTGCCAGTAGTCTTGAGGATTTTCGAGATACGCAGTATTTT.

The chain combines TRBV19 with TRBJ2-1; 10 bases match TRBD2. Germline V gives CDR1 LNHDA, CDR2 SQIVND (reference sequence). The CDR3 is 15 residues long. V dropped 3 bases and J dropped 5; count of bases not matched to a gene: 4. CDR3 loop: CASSILAGADNEQFF. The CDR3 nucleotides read TGTGCCAGTAGTATTCTAGCGGGGGCGGACAATGAGCAGTTCTTC.

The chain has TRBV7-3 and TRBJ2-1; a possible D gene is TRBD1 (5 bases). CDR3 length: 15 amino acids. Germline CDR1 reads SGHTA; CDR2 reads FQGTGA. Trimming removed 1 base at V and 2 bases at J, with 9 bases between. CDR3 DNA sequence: TGTGCCAGCAGCTTAAGTGAGGACACCTACAATGAGCAGTTCTTC. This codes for CASSLSEDTYNEQFF.

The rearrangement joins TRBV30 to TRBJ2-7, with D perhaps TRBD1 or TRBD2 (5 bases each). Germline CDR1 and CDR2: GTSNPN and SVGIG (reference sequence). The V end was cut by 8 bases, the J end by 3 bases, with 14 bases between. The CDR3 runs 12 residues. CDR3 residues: CAGTEDLYEQYF. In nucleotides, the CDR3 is TGTGCCGGGACGGAGGACCTCTACGAGCAGTACTTC.

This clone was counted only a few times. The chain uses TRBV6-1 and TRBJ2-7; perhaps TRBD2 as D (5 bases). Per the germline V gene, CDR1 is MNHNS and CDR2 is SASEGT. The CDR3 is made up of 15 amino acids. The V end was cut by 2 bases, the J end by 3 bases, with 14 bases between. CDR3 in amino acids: CASSEFGRELYEQYF. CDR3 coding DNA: TGTGCCAGCAGTGAATTCGGCCGGGAACTCTACGAGCAGTACTTC.

CDR3: CASSLLGTGNQPQHF. CDR3 nucleotide sequence: TGTGCCAGCAGCTTACTCGGGACAGGGAATCAGCCCCAGCATTTT. The chain has TRBV7-8 and TRBJ1-5; TRBD1 matches at 9 bases. Trimming at V came to 2 bases and at J to 4 bases, leaving 3 bases not matched to a gene. The V gene's germline CDR1 is SGHVS and CDR2 FQNEAQ. The CDR3 runs 15 residues.

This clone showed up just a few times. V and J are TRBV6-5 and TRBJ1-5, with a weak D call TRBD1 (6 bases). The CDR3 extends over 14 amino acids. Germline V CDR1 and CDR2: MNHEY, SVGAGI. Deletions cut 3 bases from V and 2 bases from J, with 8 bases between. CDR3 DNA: TGTGCCAGCAGTTATGCAGGGGGCAATCAGCCCCAGCATTTT. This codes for CASSYAGGNQPQHF.

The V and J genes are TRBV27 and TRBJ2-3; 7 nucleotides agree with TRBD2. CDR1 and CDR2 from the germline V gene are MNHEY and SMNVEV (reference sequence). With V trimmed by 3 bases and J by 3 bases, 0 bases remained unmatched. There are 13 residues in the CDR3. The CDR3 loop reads CASSFGRTDTQYF. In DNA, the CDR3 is TGTGCCAGCAGTTTCGGGAGGACAGATACGCAGTATTTT.

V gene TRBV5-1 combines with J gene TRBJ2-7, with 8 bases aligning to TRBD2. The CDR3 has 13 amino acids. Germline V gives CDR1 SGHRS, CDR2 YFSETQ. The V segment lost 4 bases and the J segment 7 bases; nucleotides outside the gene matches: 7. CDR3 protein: CASSLREGQEQYF. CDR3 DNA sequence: TGCGCCAGCAGCCTCCGGGAGGGCCAGGAGCAGTACTTC.

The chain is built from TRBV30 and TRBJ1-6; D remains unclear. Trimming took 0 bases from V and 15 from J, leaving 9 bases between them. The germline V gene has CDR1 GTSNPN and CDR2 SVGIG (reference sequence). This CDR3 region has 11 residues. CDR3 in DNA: TGTGCCTGGAGTGTGGGAGATATCCTCCACTTT. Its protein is CAWSVGDILHF.

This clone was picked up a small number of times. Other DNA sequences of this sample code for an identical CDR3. CDR3 loop: CASSFGQGGYEQYF. The CDR3 DNA sequence: TGCGCCAGCAGCTTCGGGCAGGGGGGATACGAGCAGTACTTC. V and J are TRBV5-1 and TRBJ2-7; TRBD1 might be the D (7 bases). The CDR3 covers 14 residues. V shed 2 bases and J shed 4 bases, with 13 bases lying between them. In germline, CDR1 is SGHRS, CDR2 YFSETQ.

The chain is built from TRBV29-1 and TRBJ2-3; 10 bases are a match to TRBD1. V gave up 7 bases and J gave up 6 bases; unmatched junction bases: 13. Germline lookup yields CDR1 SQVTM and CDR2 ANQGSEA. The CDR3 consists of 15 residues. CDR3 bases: TGCAGCGCCATTAAGGACAGGGGGATTTCGGATACGCAGTATTTT. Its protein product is CSAIKDRGISDTQYF.

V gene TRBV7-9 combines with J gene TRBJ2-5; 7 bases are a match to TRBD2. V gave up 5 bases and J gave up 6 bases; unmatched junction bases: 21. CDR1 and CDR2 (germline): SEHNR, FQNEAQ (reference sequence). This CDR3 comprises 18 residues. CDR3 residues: CASSRDTIEREWGKTQYF. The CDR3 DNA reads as TGTGCCAGCAGCCGAGACACTATTGAGCGGGAATGGGGGAAGACCCAGTACTTC. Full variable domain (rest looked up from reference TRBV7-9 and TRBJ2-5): DTGVSQNPRHKITKRGQNVTFRCDPISEHNRLYWYRQTLGQGPEFLTYFQNEAQLEKSRLLSDRFSAERPKGSFSTLEIQRTEQGDSAMYLCASSRDTIEREWGKTQYFGPGTRLLVL.

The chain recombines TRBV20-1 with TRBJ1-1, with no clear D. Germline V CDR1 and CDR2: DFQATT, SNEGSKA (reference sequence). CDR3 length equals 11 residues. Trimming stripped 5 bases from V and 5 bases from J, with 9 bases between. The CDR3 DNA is TGCAGTGCTGAGGCGAGAACTGAAGCTTTCTTT. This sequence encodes CSAEARTEAFF.

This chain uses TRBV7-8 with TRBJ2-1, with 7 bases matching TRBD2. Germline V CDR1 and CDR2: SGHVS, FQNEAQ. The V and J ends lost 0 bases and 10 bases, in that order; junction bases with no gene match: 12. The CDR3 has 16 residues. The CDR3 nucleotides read TGTGCCAGCAGCTTAGCCGGGACTGCAGAGCGGGGCGAGCAGTTCTTC. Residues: CASSLAGTAERGEQFF.

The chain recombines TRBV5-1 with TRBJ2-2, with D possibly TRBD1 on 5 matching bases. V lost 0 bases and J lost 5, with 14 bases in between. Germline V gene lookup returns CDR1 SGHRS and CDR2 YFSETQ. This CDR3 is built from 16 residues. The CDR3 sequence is CASSLDGASGTGELFF. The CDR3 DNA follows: TGCGCCAGCAGCTTGGATGGGGCATCCGGGACCGGGGAGCTGTTTTTT.

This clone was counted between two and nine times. The CDR3 DNA follows: TGTGCCAGCAGCTTAGAGAAGACGACAACGGAGACCCAGTACTTC. It encodes CASSLEKTTTETQYF. This rearrangement joins TRBV11-3 to TRBJ2-5; D remains ambiguous. The CDR3 is 15 residues long. CDR1 is SGHNT, CDR2 YENEEA, per germline. Trimming pared 0 bases from V and 5 bases from J, leaving 13 bases between.

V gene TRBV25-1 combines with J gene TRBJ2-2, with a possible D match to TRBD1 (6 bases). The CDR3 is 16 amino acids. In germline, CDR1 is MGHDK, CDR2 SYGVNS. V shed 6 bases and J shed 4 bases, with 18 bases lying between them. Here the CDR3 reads CASSDYGTSPTGELFF. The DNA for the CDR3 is TGTGCCAGCAGCGACTACGGGACATCCCCCACCGGGGAGCTGTTTTTT.

This chain's CDR3 is CASSLGTGASLIQETQYF. The CDR3 nucleotides are TGCGCCAGCAGCCTCGGGACAGGGGCCTCGCTGATCCAAGAGACCCAGTACTTC. This chain uses TRBV4-3 with TRBJ2-5; TRBD1 matches at 10 bases. V lost 4 bases and J lost 1; bases outside the gene matches: 12. CDR3 length: 18 amino acids. The germline CDR1 and CDR2 sequences are LGHNA and YSLEER.

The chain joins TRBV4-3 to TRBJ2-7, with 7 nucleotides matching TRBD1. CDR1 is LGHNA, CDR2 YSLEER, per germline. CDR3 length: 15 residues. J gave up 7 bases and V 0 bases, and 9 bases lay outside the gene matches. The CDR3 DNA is TGCGCCAGCAGCCAAGATAGGACAGGCATAGAGGAGCAGTACTTC. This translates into CASSQDRTGIEEQYF.

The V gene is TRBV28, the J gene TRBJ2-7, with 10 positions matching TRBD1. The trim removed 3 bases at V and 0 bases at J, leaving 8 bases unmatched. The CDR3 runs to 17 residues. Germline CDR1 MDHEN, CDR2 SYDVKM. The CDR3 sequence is CASSFRGGQGSSYEQYF. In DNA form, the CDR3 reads TGTGCCAGCAGTTTTAGGGGGGGACAGGGGTCCTCCTACGAGCAGTACTTC. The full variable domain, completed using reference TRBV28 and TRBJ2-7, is DVKVTQSSRYLVKRTGEKVFLECVQDMDHENMFWYRQDPGLGLRLIYFSYDVKMKEKGDIPEGYSVSREKKERFSLILESASTNQTSMYLCASSFRGGQGSSYEQYFGPGTRLTVT.

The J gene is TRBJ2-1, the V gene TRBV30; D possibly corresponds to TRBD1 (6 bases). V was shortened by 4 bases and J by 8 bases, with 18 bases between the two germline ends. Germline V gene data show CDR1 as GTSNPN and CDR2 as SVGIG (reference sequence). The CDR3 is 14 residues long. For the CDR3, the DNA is TGTGCCTGGAACAGGGCGGAACCTAGGGATGAGCAGTTCTTC. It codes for CAWNRAEPRDEQFF.